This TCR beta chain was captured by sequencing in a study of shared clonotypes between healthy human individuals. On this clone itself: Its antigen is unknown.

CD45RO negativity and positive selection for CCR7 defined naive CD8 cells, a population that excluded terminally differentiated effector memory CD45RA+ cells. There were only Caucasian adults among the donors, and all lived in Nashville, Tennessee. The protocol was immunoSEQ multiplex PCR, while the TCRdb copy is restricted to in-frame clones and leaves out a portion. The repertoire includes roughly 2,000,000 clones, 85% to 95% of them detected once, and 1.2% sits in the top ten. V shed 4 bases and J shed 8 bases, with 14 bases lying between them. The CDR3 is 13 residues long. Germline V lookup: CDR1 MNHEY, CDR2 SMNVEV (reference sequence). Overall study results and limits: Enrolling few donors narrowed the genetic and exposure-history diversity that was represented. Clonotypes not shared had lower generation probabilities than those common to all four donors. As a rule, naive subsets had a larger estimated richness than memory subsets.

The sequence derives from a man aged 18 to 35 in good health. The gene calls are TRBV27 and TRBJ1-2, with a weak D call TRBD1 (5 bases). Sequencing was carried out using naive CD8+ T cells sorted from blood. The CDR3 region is CASSYEGSGGYTF. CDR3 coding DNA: TGTGCCAGCAGTTATGAGGGGAGCGGGGGCTACACCTTC.